Listed below are T cell receptor beta chains from one sample, sequenced in a study of T-cell memory formation after mild COVID-19. Each CDR3 protein is one row after TCRdb ran MiXCR on the 5' RACE reads. The sample holds more than 350,000 distinct CDR3 sequences; approximately 15% are singletons and the top ten take about 22%. Sequenced input: PBMCs or a T cell subset sorted from them (not recorded which). These receptors were collected from a man between 18 and 29 years old who had mild COVID-19 (a few samples of this study predate the infection). Cell type and time point are not known. Both conserved end residues are part of each CDR3. D genes are given only for firm matches. Clone size, where shown, is once, few, many, or a class for clones that have expanded.

16	TRBV4-1	-	few	TRBJ1-2	CASSPAGGQDSYGYTF	TGCGCCAGCAGCCCCGCTGGGGGGCAGGACTCCTATGGCTACACCTTC
16	TRBV27	TRBD1	few	TRBJ2-2	CASSSAGTENTGELFF	TGTGCCAGCAGTTCGGCCGGGACAGAGAACACCGGGGAGCTGTTTTTT
15	TRBV5-1	TRBD1	few	TRBJ1-4	CASSSGTVGNEKLFF	TGCGCCAGCAGCAGCGGGACAGTCGGTAATGAAAAACTGTTTTTT
15	TRBV7-2	-	few	TRBJ1-4	CASSPQTSLNEKLFF	TGTGCCAGCAGCCCCCAGACGAGCCTTAATGAAAAACTGTTTTTT
14	TRBV18	TRBD1	-	TRBJ1-2	CASSPGQGSDGYTF	TGTGCCAGCTCACCCGGACAGGGATCGGATGGCTACACCTTC
14	TRBV10-3	TRBD1	-	TRBJ2-7	CAIARTGVTYEQYF	TGTGCCATCGCTAGGACAGGGGTTACCTACGAGCAGTATTTC
15	TRBV5-4	-	-	TRBJ2-1	CASSSTGRAYNEQFF	TGTGCCAGCAGCTCCACGGGCCGAGCCTACAATGAGCAGTTCTTC
12	TRBV11-2	-	-	TRBJ1-1	CASSFGSPEAFF	TGTGCCAGCAGCTTTGGGTCTCCCGAAGCTTTCTTT
12	TRBV7-2	-	many	TRBJ2-3	CASSVTLDTQYF	TGTGCCAGCAGCGTAACCTTAGATACGCAGTATTTT
15	TRBV5-1	-	few	TRBJ2-3	CASRKDGGRTDTQYF	TGCGCCAGCAGGAAGGACGGGGGGCGCACAGATACGCAGTATTTT
16	TRBV7-6	-	-	TRBJ2-5	CASSSRLGPGGETQYF	TGTGCCAGCAGCTCCCGTCTAGGGCCCGGGGGAGAGACCCAGTACTTC
14	TRBV20-1	TRBD2	few	TRBJ2-3	CSASLSSGGDTQYF	TGCAGTGCATCCTTGAGTAGCGGGGGAGATACGCAGTATTTT
13	TRBV6-5	-	few	TRBJ2-5	CASSHKRQETQYF	TGTGCCAGCAGTCATAAGCGGCAAGAGACCCAGTACTTC
16	TRBV10-3	-	-	TRBJ1-3	CAIRRTGSFQVDTIYF	TGTGCCATCAGGCGAACAGGGAGCTTCCAGGTAGACACCATATATTTT
16	TRBV24-1	-	many	TRBJ2-1	CATSDSSTMGGNEQFF	TGTGCCACCAGTGATTCTAGCACCATGGGGGGCAATGAGCAGTTCTTC
12	TRBV20-1	-	-	TRBJ2-7	CSAVLTSGAGYF	TGCAGTGCTGTTCTCACGTCCGGGGCCGGGTACTTC
15	TRBV7-3	TRBD1	-	TRBJ2-5	CASSLYEGAQETQYF	TGTGCCAGCAGCTTATACGAGGGGGCCCAAGAGACCCAGTACTTC
14	TRBV12-3/TRBV12-4	TRBD2	few	TRBJ2-3	CATKGGTRHDTQYF	TGTGCCACCAAGGGGGGGACTAGGCACGATACGCAGTATTTT
15	TRBV4-2	-	-	TRBJ1-5	CASSQTGSSNQPQHF	TGTGCCAGCAGCCAAACGGGGTCGAGCAATCAGCCCCAGCATTTT
13	TRBV12-3/TRBV12-4	-	few	TRBJ2-6	CASAGGGANVLTF	TGTGCCAGCGCTGGCGGAGGGGCCAACGTCCTGACTTTC
16	TRBV19	TRBD1	-	TRBJ1-2	CASSPRQGSANYGYTF	TGTGCCAGTAGTCCGCGACAGGGATCCGCTAACTATGGCTACACCTTC
18	TRBV4-1	-	-	TRBJ2-2	CASSQPADISTNTGELFF	TGCGCCAGCAGCCAACCAGCGGACATATCAACGAACACCGGGGAGCTGTTTTTT
13	TRBV2	-	few	TRBJ2-3	CASSVWRGDTQYF	TGTGCCAGCAGTGTTTGGAGGGGAGATACGCAGTATTTT
14	TRBV4-2	-	-	TRBJ2-5	CASSRGGPGETQYF	TGTGCCAGCAGCCGGGGGGGCCCGGGGGAGACCCAGTACTTC
15	TRBV14	-	-	TRBJ2-5	CASSPHSDSQETQYF	TGTGCCAGCAGCCCCCACTCGGATTCCCAAGAGACCCAGTACTTC
12	TRBV6-2/TRBV6-3	-	few	TRBJ2-3	CASTGYTDTQYF	TGTGCCAGCACCGGCTACACAGATACGCAGTATTTT
13	TRBV25-1	-	few	TRBJ1-6	CASSEDGNSPLHF	TGTGCCAGCAGTGAAGACGGTAATTCACCCCTCCACTTT
15	TRBV9	TRBD2	-	TRBJ2-5	CASSVAGGLWETQYF	TGTGCCAGCAGCGTAGCGGGGGGGCTCTGGGAGACCCAGTACTTC
16	TRBV7-8	TRBD1	few	TRBJ2-1	CASSPRDRGTGSEQFF	TGTGCCAGCAGCCCCCGGGACAGGGGAACGGGAAGTGAGCAGTTCTTC
12	TRBV7-2	-	many	TRBJ1-1	CASSLGRTEAFF	TGTGCCAGCAGCCTTGGACGGACCGAAGCTTTCTTT
15	TRBV5-6	-	-	TRBJ2-3	CASSLGVQITDTQYF	TGTGCCAGCAGCTTGGGGGTACAGATCACAGATACGCAGTATTTT
13	TRBV5-5	-	-	TRBJ1-1	CASSLEFHTEAFF	TGTGCCAGCAGCTTGGAGTTCCACACTGAAGCTTTCTTT
14	TRBV4-1	-	-	TRBJ2-3	CASSQDGRPDTQYF	TGCGCCAGCAGCCAAGATGGGCGGCCAGATACGCAGTATTTT
16	TRBV6-4	TRBD2	few	TRBJ2-3	CASTPGTSYGTDTQYF	TGTGCCAGCACCCCCGGGACTAGCTACGGCACAGATACGCAGTATTTT
13	TRBV10-3	TRBD2	few	TRBJ2-3	CATQTSGPDTQYF	TGTGCCACCCAGACTAGCGGGCCAGATACGCAGTATTTT
14	TRBV27	-	-	TRBJ2-4	CASSSTGVGNIQYF	TGTGCCAGCAGTTCTACGGGGGTTGGAAACATTCAGTACTTC
16	TRBV23-1	TRBD2	-	TRBJ2-3	CASSQSNRGGPDTQYF	TGCGCCAGCAGTCAATCAAATCGGGGGGGCCCAGATACGCAGTATTTT